This TCR beta chain was retrieved from a study of cytomegalovirus exposure and HLA in healthy donors. Findings of the study overall: Among immune exposure information, only CMV serostatus was available.

With regard to this clone: The target antigen is unknown.

In the PCR, 60 Vbeta and 13 Jbeta primers were used. Using immunoSEQ multiplex PCR, the repertoire was profiled, and TCRdb retains in-frame clones only, with some absent. Of approximately 260,000 clones listed, 84% are singletons. The V gene's germline CDR1 is MNHEY and CDR2 SVGAGI. The CDR3 totals 15 residues. V was clipped by 4 bases and J by 0 bases, with 9 bases between them. This receptor was taken from a woman aged 35 to 49 in good health and CMV-seropositive. Sequencing was performed on PBMCs. This chain uses TRBV6-5 with TRBJ1-4; D is unresolved. CDR3 in amino acids: CASSFGDPTNEKLFF. CDR3 DNA sequence: TGTGCCAGCAGTTTCGGAGATCCAACTAATGAAAAACTGTTTTTT.